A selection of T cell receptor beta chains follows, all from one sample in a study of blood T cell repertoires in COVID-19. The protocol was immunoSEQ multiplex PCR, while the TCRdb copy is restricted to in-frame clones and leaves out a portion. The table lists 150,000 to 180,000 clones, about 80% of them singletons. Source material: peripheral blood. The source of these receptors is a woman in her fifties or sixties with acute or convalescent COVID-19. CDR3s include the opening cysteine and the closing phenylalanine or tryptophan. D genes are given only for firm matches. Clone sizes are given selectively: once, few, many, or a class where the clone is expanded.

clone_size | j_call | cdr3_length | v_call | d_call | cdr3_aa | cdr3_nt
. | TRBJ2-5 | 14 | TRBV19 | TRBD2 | CASSIGTSRETQYF | TGTGCCAGTAGTATAGGGACTAGCCGGGAGACCCAGTACTTC
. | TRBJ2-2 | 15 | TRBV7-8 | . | CASSLFISNTGELFF | TGTGCCAGCAGCTTATTTATATCGAACACCGGGGAGCTGTTTTTT
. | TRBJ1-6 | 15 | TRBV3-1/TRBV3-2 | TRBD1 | CASSPGQNYNSPLHF | TGTGCCAGCAGTCCGGGACAGAACTATAATTCACCCCTCCACTTT
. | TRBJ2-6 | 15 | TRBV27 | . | CASRAQVAGANVLTF | TGTGCCAGCAGGGCACAGGTTGCAGGGGCCAACGTCCTGACTTTC
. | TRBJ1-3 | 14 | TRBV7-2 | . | CASSFRTSGNTIYF | TGTGCCAGCAGCTTCCGGACTTCTGGAAACACCATATATTTT
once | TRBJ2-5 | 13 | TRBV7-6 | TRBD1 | CASSSRQGMAQYF | TGTGCCAGCAGCTCCCGACAGGGGATGGCCCAGTACTTC
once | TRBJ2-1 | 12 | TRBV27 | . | CASFRGYNEQFF | TGTGCCAGTTTCCGGGGTTACAATGAGCAGTTCTTC
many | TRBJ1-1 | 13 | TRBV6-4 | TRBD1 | CASSDSARGPAFF | TGTGCCAGCAGTGACTCAGCCAGGGGGCCGGCTTTCTTT
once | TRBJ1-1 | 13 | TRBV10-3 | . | CAISRQGRSEAFF | TGTGCCATCAGCCGTCAGGGTAGATCTGAAGCTTTCTTT
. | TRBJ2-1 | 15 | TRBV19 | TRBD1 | CASSIWQGAYNEQFF | TGTGCCAGTAGTATTTGGCAGGGGGCCTACAATGAGCAGTTCTTC
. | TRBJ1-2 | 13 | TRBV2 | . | CASSFQGFDGYTF | TGTGCCAGCAGCTTCCAGGGATTCGATGGCTACACCTTC
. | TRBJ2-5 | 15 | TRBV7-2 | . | CASSFERTGQETQYF | TGTGCCAGCAGTTTCGAGAGAACGGGGCAAGAGACCCAGTACTTC
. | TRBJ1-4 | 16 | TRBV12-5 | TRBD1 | CASGLETGIINEKLFF | TGTGCTAGTGGTTTGGAGACAGGGATAATTAATGAAAAACTGTTTTTT
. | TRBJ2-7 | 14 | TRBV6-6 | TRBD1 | CASRVRQGAWEQYF | TGTGCCAGCAGGGTCAGACAGGGGGCGTGGGAGCAGTACTTC
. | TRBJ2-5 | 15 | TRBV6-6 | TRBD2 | CASRGSGGTQETQYF | TGTGCCAGCAGGGGTAGCGGGGGAACCCAAGAGACCCAGTACTTC
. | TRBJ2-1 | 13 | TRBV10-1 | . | CASSDTLVSEQFF | TGCGCCAGCAGTGATACCCTGGTGAGTGAGCAGTTCTTC
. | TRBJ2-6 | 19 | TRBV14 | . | CASSQDWDNPPVGANVLTF | TGTGCCAGCAGCCAAGATTGGGACAATCCCCCCGTTGGGGCCAACGTCCTGACTTTC
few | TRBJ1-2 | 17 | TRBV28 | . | CASSLVGRGVGPDGYTF | TGTGCCAGCAGTTTAGTAGGCAGGGGTGTGGGACCCGATGGCTACACCTTC
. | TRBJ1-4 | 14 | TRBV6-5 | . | CASSSLLGGEKLFF | TGTGCCAGCAGCTCATTACTTGGGGGGGAAAAACTGTTTTTT
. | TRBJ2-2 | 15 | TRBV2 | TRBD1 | CASSEEQGAIGELFF | TGTGCCAGCAGTGAGGAACAGGGGGCAATCGGGGAGCTGTTTTTT
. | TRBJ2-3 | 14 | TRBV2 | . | CASSEGLSTDTQYF | TGTGCCAGCAGTGAAGGGCTCAGCACAGATACGCAGTATTTT
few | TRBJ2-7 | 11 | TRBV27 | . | CASSLGPHQYF | TGTGCCAGCAGTTTAGGGCCCCACCAGTACTTC
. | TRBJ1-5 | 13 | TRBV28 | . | CASTFQGNQPQHF | TGTGCCAGCACGTTCCAGGGGAATCAGCCCCAGCATTTT
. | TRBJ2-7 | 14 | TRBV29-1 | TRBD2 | CSVGRLGGAYEQYF | TGCAGCGTTGGACGTCTGGGAGGGGCCTACGAGCAGTACTTC